The sequence of this T cell receptor (beta chain) was determined in a study of OX40 agonist ivuxolimab in advanced cancers. Overall study context: Aged roughly 23 to 90 with a mean of approximately 57 years, they were roughly 83% male.

CDR1 and CDR2 (germline): SEHNR, FQNEAQ (reference sequence). Trimming took 8 bases from V and 11 from J, leaving 21 bases between them. The CDR3 has 13 amino acids. The method was immunoSEQ multiplex PCR; TCRdb's version includes in-frame clones alone and lacks a portion of them. The sample carries about 19,000 clones, 65% to 75% recorded once. The sample in question was CD4+ or CD8+ T cells sorted from blood, obtained in a trial of the OX40 agonist ivuxolimab. The TCR was taken from an adult with an advanced solid tumor such as melanoma, head and neck, liver or kidney cancer. The chain carries TRBV7-9 and TRBJ1-1; no definite D call. The CDR3 reads CASRGAGSLPAFF. The DNA for the CDR3 is TGTGCCAGCCGGGGTGCGGGGTCCCTCCCGGCTTTCTTT.